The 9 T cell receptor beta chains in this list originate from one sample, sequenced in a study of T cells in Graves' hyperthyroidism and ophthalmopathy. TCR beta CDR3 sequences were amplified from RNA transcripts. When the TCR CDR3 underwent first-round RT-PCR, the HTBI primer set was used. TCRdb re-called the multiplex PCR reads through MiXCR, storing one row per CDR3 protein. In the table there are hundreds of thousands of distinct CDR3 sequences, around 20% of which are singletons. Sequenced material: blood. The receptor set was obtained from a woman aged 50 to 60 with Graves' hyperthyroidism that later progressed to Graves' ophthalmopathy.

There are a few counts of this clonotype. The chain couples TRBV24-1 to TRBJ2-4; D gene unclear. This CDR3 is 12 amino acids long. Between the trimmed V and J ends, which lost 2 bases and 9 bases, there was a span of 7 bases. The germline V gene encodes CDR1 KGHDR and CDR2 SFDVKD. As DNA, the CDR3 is TGTGCCACCAGTGATTCGGTGGGCATTCAGTACTTC. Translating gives CATSDSVGIQYF.

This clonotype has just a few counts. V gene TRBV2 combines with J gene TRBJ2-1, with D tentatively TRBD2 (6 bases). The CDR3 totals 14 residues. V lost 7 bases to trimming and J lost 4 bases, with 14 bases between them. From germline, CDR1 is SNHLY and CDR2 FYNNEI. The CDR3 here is CASTGVLSYNEQFF. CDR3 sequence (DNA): TGTGCCAGCACGGGGGTTTTATCTTACAATGAGCAGTTCTTC.

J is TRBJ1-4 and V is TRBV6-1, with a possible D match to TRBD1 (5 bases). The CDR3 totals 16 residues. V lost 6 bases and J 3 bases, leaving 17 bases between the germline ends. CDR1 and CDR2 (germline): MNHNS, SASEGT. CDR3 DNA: TGTGCCAGCAGACGCCGGGACGGGAGGGCTAATGAAAAACTGTTTTTT. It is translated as CASRRRDGRANEKLFF.

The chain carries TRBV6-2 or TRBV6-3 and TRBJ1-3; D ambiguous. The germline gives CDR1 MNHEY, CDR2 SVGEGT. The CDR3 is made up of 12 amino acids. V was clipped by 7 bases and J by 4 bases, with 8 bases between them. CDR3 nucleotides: TGTGCCAGCACGGGGAGAGGAAACACCATATATTTT. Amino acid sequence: CASTGRGNTIYF.

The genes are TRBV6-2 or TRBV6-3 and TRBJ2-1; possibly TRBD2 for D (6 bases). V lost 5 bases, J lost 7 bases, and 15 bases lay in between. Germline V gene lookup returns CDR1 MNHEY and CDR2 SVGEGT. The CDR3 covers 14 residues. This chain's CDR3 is CASSNEGLVNEQFF. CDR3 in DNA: TGTGCCAGCAGTAACGAGGGACTCGTTAATGAGCAGTTCTTC.

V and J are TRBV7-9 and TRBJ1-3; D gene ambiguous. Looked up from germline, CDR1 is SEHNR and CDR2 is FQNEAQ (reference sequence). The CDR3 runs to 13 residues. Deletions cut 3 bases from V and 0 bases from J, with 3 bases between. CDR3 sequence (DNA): TGTGCCAGCAGCTTCACCTCTGGAAACACCATATATTTT. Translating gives CASSFTSGNTIYF. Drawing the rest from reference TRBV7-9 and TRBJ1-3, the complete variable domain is DTGVSQNPRHKITKRGQNVTFRCDPISEHNRLYWYRQTLGQGPEFLTYFQNEAQLEKSRLLSDRFSAERPKGSFSTLEIQRTEQGDSAMYLCASSFTSGNTIYFGEGSWLTVV.

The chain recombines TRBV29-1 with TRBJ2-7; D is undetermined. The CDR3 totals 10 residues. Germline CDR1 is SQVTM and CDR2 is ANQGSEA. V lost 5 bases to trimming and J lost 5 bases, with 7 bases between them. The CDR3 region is CSVLIDEQYF. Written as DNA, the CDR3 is TGCAGCGTTCTGATTGACGAGCAGTACTTC.

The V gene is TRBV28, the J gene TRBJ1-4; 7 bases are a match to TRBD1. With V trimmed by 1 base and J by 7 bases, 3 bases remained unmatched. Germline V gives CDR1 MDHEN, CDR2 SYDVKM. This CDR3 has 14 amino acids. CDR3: CASSLFQGVEKLFF. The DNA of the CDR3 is TGTGCCAGCAGTTTATTCCAGGGGGTTGAAAAACTGTTTTTT.

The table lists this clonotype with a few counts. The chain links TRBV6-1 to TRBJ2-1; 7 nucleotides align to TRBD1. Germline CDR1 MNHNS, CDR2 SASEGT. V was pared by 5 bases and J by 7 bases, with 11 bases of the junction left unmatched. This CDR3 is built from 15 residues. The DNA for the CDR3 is TGTGCCAGCAGTCAGCCGACAGGGTATAGGAATGAGCAGTTCTTC. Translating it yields CASSQPTGYRNEQFF.